The 27 T cell receptor beta chains below come from one sample, sequenced in a study of cytomegalovirus exposure and HLA in healthy donors. The PCR made use of 60 Vbeta and 13 Jbeta primers. The repertoire was sequenced with immunoSEQ multiplex PCR; TCRdb's copy has only in-frame clones and lacks some. The specimen's table records about 130,000 clones. What was sequenced was PBMCs. The origin of the receptors is a man aged 35 to 55 in good health and CMV-seronegative.

The V and J genes are TRBV4-1 and TRBJ1-5; perhaps TRBD1 as D (6 bases). The germline V gene has CDR1 MGHRA and CDR2 YSYEKL. The germline V and J ends were trimmed by 4 bases and 1 base, with 20 bases remaining between them. The CDR3 runs 18 residues. The CDR3 DNA reads TGCGCCAGCAGCCTTGGAACCCTTCGGGACATAAGCAATCAGCCCCAGCATTTT. It encodes CASSLGTLRDISNQPQHF.

The chain recombines TRBV6-5 with TRBJ2-7; 13 bases map to TRBD2. Unmatched junction bases numbered 5, after V lost 6 bases and J lost 3 bases. The CDR3 runs to 15 residues. CDR1 and CDR2 from the germline V gene are MNHEY and SVGAGI. CDR3 nucleotide sequence: TGTGCCAGCAGGCAGGGGACTAGCGGGAACTACGAGCAGTACTTC. It codes for CASRQGTSGNYEQYF.

The chain has TRBV9 and TRBJ1-5; D is possibly TRBD1 (5 bases). The germline CDR1 and CDR2 sequences are SGDLS and YYNGEE. The V end was cut by 4 bases, the J end by 0 bases, with 8 bases between. The CDR3 is 14 amino acids. In DNA form, the CDR3 reads TGTGCCAGCAGCCAGGGTTATAGCAATCAGCCCCAGCATTTT. Residues: CASSQGYSNQPQHF.

J is TRBJ1-3 and V is TRBV21-1; TRBD1 is the table's D call and was not checked against the DNA. TRBV21-1 is given as a pseudogene. The length of the CDR3 is 17 residues. For the CDR3, the DNA is TGTGCCAGCAGCAAAGCTAACGGACAATTCTCTGGAAACACCATATATTTT. As protein: CASSKANGQFSGNTIYF.

V is TRBV19 and J is TRBJ1-3; 8 positions match TRBD1. The V gene end was trimmed by 5 bases and the J gene end by 3 bases; junction bases not matched to a gene: 6. Germline assignment: CDR1 LNHDA and CDR2 SQIVND (reference sequence). The CDR3 spans 15 residues. CDR3 sequence reads: CASSRTGSDGNTIYF. CDR3 nucleotides: TGTGCCAGTAGTCGGACAGGGAGTGATGGAAACACCATATATTTT.

V gene TRBV4-2 combines with J gene TRBJ2-1; weak D call: TRBD2 (6 bases). Trimming shortened V by 3 bases and J by 2 bases, and 17 bases separated the two germline ends. CDR1 is LGHNA, CDR2 YNFKEQ, per germline. This CDR3 comprises 17 residues. The CDR3 nucleotides are TGTGCCAGCAGCCAGGCCTTAGCGGCCCGGGCCTACAATGAGCAGTTCTTC. Translating gives CASSQALAARAYNEQFF.

The chain uses TRBV27 and TRBJ2-1; 11 bases align to TRBD2. There are 17 residues in the CDR3. Germline V CDR1 and CDR2: MNHEY, SMNVEV (reference sequence). Trimming cost V 2 bases and J 7 bases; bases outside gene matches: 10. The CDR3 DNA is TGTGCCAGCAGTTTAGGGATTAGCGGGAGGGCCAGGAATGAGCAGTTCTTC. This codes for CASSLGISGRARNEQFF.

The gene calls are TRBV28 and TRBJ2-7; D possibly corresponds to TRBD1 (6 bases). There are 12 residues in the CDR3. Germline loops: CDR1 MDHEN, CDR2 SYDVKM. V was trimmed by 2 bases and J by 6 bases, leaving 8 bases between them. CDR3 loop: CASSLGQIEQYF. CDR3 in DNA: TGTGCCAGCAGTTTAGGACAGATCGAGCAGTACTTC.

The chain links TRBV10-3 to TRBJ1-2; 9 positions match TRBD1. Germline CDR1 reads ENHRY; CDR2 reads SYGVKD. This CDR3 spans 16 amino acids. J gave up 6 bases and V 4 bases, and 12 bases lay outside the gene matches. The CDR3 nucleotides read TGTGCCATCAGTGCCTTTAGGGAGGACAGGGGCGATGGCTACACCTTC. Translation gives CAISAFREDRGDGYTF.

The chain links TRBV7-9 to TRBJ2-2, with 8 bases identical to TRBD1. This CDR3 region has 15 residues. The V and J ends lost 0 bases and 6 bases, in that order; junction bases with no gene match: 3. Germline CDR1 reads SEHNR; CDR2 reads FQNEAQ (reference sequence). CDR3 nucleotide sequence: TGTGCCAGCAGCTTAGCTAAGACAGGGGCCGGGGAGCTGTTTTTT. Translating gives CASSLAKTGAGELFF. The variable domain in full, with the rest retrieved from reference TRBV7-9 and TRBJ2-2, is DTGVSQNPRHKITKRGQNVTFRCDPISEHNRLYWYRQTLGQGPEFLTYFQNEAQLEKSRLLSDRFSAERPKGSFSTLEIQRTEQGDSAMYLCASSLAKTGAGELFFGEGSRLTVL.

This chain's CDR3 is CASMGLALYEQYF. The DNA for the CDR3 is TGTGCCAGCATGGGACTAGCGCTCTACGAGCAGTACTTC. The V gene is TRBV6-1, the J gene TRBJ2-7; TRBD2 matches 10 bases. The V gene's germline CDR1 is MNHNS and CDR2 SASEGT. This CDR3 contains 13 residues. The V and J ends lost 7 bases and 3 bases, in that order; junction bases with no gene match: 3.

The CDR3 region has the DNA TGTGCCAGCAGCAGTCCGGCGGGACTCTACGAGCAGTACTTC. Translation: CASSSPAGLYEQYF. The chain links TRBV6-1 to TRBJ2-7, with D possibly being TRBD2 (6 bases). The germline V gene has CDR1 MNHNS and CDR2 SASEGT. The CDR3 runs to 14 residues. V lost 6 bases to trimming and J lost 3 bases, with 15 bases between them.

The chain employs TRBV4-1 and TRBJ1-4; 9 bases are a match to TRBD1. Germline trimming cut 7 bases from V and 6 bases from J; bases unmatched to any gene: 3. The CDR3 is made up of 13 amino acids. Germline values: CDR1 MGHRA, CDR2 YSYEKL. The CDR3 is CASTDRGDEKLFF. DNA for the CDR3: TGCGCCAGCACCGACAGGGGGGATGAAAAACTGTTTTTT.

The chain employs TRBV11-3 and TRBJ2-3; 7 bases line up with TRBD2. This CDR3 is 14 amino acids long. CDR1 is SGHNT, CDR2 YENEEA, per germline. V lost 5 bases to trimming and J lost 4 bases; unmatched junction nucleotides: 6. DNA for the CDR3: TGTGCCAGCAGCCCCCGGCTAGCGGCAGATACGCAGTATTTT. Its protein product is CASSPRLAADTQYF.

The CDR3 spells CASPLAPVATNEKLFF. DNA for the CDR3: TGCGCCAGCCCCCTTGCTCCAGTCGCAACTAATGAAAAACTGTTTTTT. The rearrangement links TRBV10-1 to TRBJ1-4; D gene unclear. The CDR3 runs 16 residues. Germline V gives CDR1 WNHNN, CDR2 SYGVQD (reference sequence). The V end was cut by 8 bases, the J end by 0 bases, with 16 bases between.

The J gene is TRBJ1-2, the V gene TRBV2, with 8 bases matching TRBD1. The CDR3 is 19 amino acids. V shed 7 bases and J 2 bases; nucleotides not matched to a gene: 21. CDR1 is SNHLY and CDR2 is FYNNEI in the germline V gene. The DNA of the CDR3 is TGTGCCAGCAAGGGCCAATCCGGACAGGGTCTTTGGGGGAACTATGGCTACACCTTC. Its protein product is CASKGQSGQGLWGNYGYTF.

The chain couples TRBV5-1 to TRBJ2-5, with 14 bases lining up with TRBD2. The CDR3 extends over 16 amino acids. Germline-derived CDR1 and CDR2 are SGHRS and YFSETQ. The V and J ends lost 3 bases and 3 bases, in that order; junction bases with no gene match: 4. In nucleotides, the CDR3 is TGCGCCAGCAGCTACTCGGGACTAGCGGGAGAAGAGACCCAGTACTTC. This sequence encodes CASSYSGLAGEETQYF.

The chain uses TRBV5-4 and TRBJ2-5, with TRBD2 as a possible D gene (7 bases). Germline V gene sequence: CDR1 SGHNT, CDR2 YYREEE (reference sequence). CDR3 length: 14 amino acids. Trimming removed 2 bases from V and 4 bases from J, with 12 bases in between. CDR3 sequence: CASSFGGGGETQYF. The CDR3 nucleotides read TGTGCCAGCAGCTTTGGAGGGGGGGGAGAGACCCAGTACTTC.

This chain joins TRBV6-6 and TRBJ2-3; weak D call: TRBD2 (6 bases). In germline, CDR1 is MNHNY, CDR2 SVGAGI (reference sequence). This CDR3 comprises 16 residues. Trimming removed 4 bases at V and 5 bases at J, with 19 bases between. Written as DNA, the CDR3 is TGTGCCAGCAGTTTTGGGGGGTTGGGGGTGAAAGATACGCAGTATTTT. Protein product: CASSFGGLGVKDTQYF.

The V and J genes are TRBV13 and TRBJ2-5; weak D call: TRBD1 (5 bases). This CDR3 has 14 amino acids. Germline V gene sequence: CDR1 PRHDT, CDR2 FYEKMQ (reference sequence). The germline V and J ends were trimmed by 2 bases and 4 bases, with 11 bases remaining between them. DNA of the CDR3: TGTGCCAGCAGCTTACAGGGTACCCCAGAGACCCAGTACTTC. Protein product: CASSLQGTPETQYF.

The chain links TRBV5-1 to TRBJ2-3, with 7 bases aligning to TRBD2. V was pared by 3 bases and J by 5 bases, with 6 bases of the junction left unmatched. The CDR3 runs 14 residues. CDR1 and CDR2 from the germline V gene are SGHRS and YFSETQ. The CDR3 nucleotides are TGCGCCAGCAGCTGGACTAGGGCCGGAGATACGCAGTATTTT. This sequence encodes CASSWTRAGDTQYF.

J is TRBJ2-2 and V is TRBV28; 8 nucleotides align to TRBD2. Germline CDR1 and CDR2: MDHEN and SYDVKM. CDR3 length: 15 amino acids. With 7 bases clipped from V and 7 bases from J, the junction kept 11 bases outside the gene matches. CDR3 DNA: TGTGCCAGCAACCATAGGACTAGCTATAGCGGGGAGCTGTTTTTT. Its protein product is CASNHRTSYSGELFF.

The chain joins TRBV5-1 to TRBJ2-1, with 8 bases identical to TRBD1. The CDR3 length is 15 residues. Germline CDR1 is SGHRS and CDR2 is YFSETQ. Trimming at V came to 4 bases and at J to 0 bases, leaving 3 bases not matched to a gene. CDR3: CASSRTGSSYNEQFF. CDR3 sequence (DNA): TGCGCCAGCAGCCGGACAGGGAGCTCCTACAATGAGCAGTTCTTC.

The V and J genes are TRBV30 and TRBJ1-2; no firm D call. The V end was cut by 1 base, the J end by 4 bases, with 13 bases between. The CDR3 is 14 residues long. Per the germline V gene, CDR1 is GTSNPN and CDR2 is SVGIG (reference sequence). The CDR3 DNA reads TGTGCCTGGAGTGGTGTAGGAGCGAGCTATGGCTACACCTTC. Translation gives CAWSGVGASYGYTF. The whole variable domain, remainder taken from reference TRBV30 and TRBJ1-2, is SQTIHQWPATLVQPVGSPLSLECTVEGTSNPNLYWYRQAAGRGLQLLFYSVGIGQISSEVPQNLSASRPQDRQFILSSKKLLLSDSGFYLCAWSGVGASYGYTFGSGTRLTVV.

The V call is TRBV6-1, the J call TRBJ1-3, with no clear D. The V gene lost 8 bases and the J gene lost 0 bases, with 8 bases spanning the gap. CDR3 length: 13 residues. The germline CDR1 and CDR2 sequences are MNHNS and SASEGT. For the CDR3, the DNA is TGTGCCAGCTTGGCCCCCTCTGGAAACACCATATATTTT. Protein product: CASLAPSGNTIYF.

The V gene is TRBV5-4, the J gene TRBJ2-7; D may be TRBD1 (7 bases). Germline V gives CDR1 SGHNT, CDR2 YYREEE (reference sequence). CDR3 length equals 13 residues. V was cut by 1 base and J by 4 bases, with 9 bases left in between. The CDR3 protein is CASSLPGGYEQYF. CDR3 DNA sequence: TGTGCCAGCAGCTTGCCAGGGGGGTACGAGCAGTACTTC.

This chain uses TRBV27 with TRBJ2-7; 9 bases are shared with TRBD2. J gave up 6 bases and V 5 bases, and 23 bases lay outside the gene matches. Germline V lookup: CDR1 MNHEY, CDR2 SMNVEV (reference sequence). The CDR3 covers 19 residues. The CDR3 region has the DNA TGTGCCAGCAGTCCGCAACAGGGTCCTAGCGGGGATGAACGAAGCGAGCAGTACTTC. Amino acid sequence: CASSPQQGPSGDERSEQYF.